This T cell receptor beta chain was recorded in a study of T-cell memory formation after mild COVID-19. Study-wide results and caveats: In second-wave clones peaking day 37, SARS-CoV-2 specificity remained unconfirmed. Contracting clones from day 15 to 85 showed balanced CD4/CD8; later expanders favored CD4+. Prior to infection, memory already included some responding clones, suggesting cross-reactive memory joined.

With constant-segment primers, 5'RACE yielded cDNA libraries of TCR alpha and TCR beta that carried sample barcodes and UMIs. A single record per CDR3 protein comes from TCRdb applying MiXCR to the 5' RACE reads. The sample includes around 410,000 distinct CDR3 sequences, 20% to 25% of them seen just once. Germline-derived CDR1 and CDR2 are MGHRA and YSYEKL. The CDR3 is 15 amino acids. V shed 2 bases, J shed 4 bases, and the junction held 8 bases outside the gene matches. With respect to this clonotype: Its antigen remains unknown.

The J gene is TRBJ2-7, the V gene TRBV4-1, with 7 positions matching TRBD1. Sample: PBMCs or a T cell subset sorted from them (not recorded which). This TCR was sampled from an adult woman who had mild COVID-19 (a few samples of this study predate the infection). Cell type and time point are not known. The CDR3 coding sequence is TGCGCCAGCAGCCAACCGACAGGGAAATTGTACGAGCAGTACTTC. It codes for CASSQPTGKLYEQYF.